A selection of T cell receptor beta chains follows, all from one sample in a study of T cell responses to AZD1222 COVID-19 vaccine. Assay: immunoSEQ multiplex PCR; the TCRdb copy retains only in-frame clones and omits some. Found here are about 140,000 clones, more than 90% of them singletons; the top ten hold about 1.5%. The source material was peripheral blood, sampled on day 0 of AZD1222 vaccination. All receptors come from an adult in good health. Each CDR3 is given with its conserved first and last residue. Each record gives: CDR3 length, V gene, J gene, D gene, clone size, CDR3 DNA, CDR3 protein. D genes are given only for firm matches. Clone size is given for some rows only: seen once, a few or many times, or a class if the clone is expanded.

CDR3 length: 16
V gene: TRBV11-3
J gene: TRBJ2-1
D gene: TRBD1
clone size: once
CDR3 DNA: TGTGCCAGCAGCTTAATATGGGGACAGGGGGCGAATGAGCAGTTCTTC
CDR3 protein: CASSLIWGQGANEQFF

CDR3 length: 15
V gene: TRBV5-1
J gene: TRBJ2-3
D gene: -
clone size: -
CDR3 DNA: TGCGCCAGCAGCTTGAGCGGGACAAAAACAGATACGCAGTATTTT
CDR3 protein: CASSLSGTKTDTQYF

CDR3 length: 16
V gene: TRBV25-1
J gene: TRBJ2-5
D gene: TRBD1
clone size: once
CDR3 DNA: TGTGCCAGCAGTAGCCGTAGGACAGGGGGCTGGGAGACCCAGTACTTC
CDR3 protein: CASSSRRTGGWETQYF

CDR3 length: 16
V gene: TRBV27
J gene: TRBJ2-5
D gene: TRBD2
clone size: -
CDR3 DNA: TGTGCCAGCGCCCCCAGGACTAGCGGGACCGGAGAGACCCAGTACTTC
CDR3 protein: CASAPRTSGTGETQYF

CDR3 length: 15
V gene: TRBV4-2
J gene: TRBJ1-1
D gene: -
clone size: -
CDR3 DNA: TGTGCCAGCAGCCAAGTAGTGGGGGAGGGAACTGAAGCTTTCTTT
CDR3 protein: CASSQVVGEGTEAFF

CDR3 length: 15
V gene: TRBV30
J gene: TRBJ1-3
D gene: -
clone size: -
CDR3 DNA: TGTGCCTGGAGTCCAGACAGGCTCAGAAGAAACACCATATATTTT
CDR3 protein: CAWSPDRLRRNTIYF

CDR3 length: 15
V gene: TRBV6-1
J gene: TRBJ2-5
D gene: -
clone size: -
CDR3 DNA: TGTGCCAGCAGTGAAGCGACAGGAACCCAAGAGACCCAGTACTTC
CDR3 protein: CASSEATGTQETQYF

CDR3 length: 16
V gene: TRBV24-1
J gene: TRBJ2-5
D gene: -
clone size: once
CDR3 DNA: TGTGCCACCGGAGACGCGGGTGCCGTAAGCGGGGAGACCCAGTACTTC
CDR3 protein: CATGDAGAVSGETQYF

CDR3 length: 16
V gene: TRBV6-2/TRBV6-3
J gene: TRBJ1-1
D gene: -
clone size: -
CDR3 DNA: TGTGCCAGCAGTTACTCGATCGGTTTGGTGAACACTGAAGCTTTCTTT
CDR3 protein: CASSYSIGLVNTEAFF

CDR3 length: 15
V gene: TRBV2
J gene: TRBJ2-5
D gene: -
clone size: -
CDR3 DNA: TGTGCCAGCAGTGAAAGGACCTGGTACCAAGAGACCCAGTACTTC
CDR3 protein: CASSERTWYQETQYF

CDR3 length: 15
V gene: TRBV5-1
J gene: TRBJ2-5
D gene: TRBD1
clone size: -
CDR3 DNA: TGCGCCAGCAGCTCTGGCGGGACAGGAGAAGAGACCCAGTACTTC
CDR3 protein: CASSSGGTGEETQYF

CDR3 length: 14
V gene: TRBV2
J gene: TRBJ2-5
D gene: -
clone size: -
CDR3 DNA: TGTGCCAGCAGTGAAGCACCGGTAAAAGAGACCCAGTACTTC
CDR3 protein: CASSEAPVKETQYF

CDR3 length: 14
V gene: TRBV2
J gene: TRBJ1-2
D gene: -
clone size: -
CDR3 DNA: TGTGCCAGCAGCGGATTCGGAGCTAACTATGGCTACACCTTC
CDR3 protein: CASSGFGANYGYTF

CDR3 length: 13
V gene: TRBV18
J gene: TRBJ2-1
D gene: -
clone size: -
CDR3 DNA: TGTGCCAGCTCACCACTGGGACTTAATGAGCAGTTCTTC
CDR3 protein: CASSPLGLNEQFF

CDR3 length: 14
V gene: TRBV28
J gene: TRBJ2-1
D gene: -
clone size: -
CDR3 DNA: TGTGCCAGCAAATCCGGGGCCACCCCAAATGAGCAGTTCTTC
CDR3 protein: CASKSGATPNEQFF

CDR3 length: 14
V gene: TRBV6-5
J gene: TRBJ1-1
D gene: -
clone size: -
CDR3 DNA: TGTGCCAGCAGTTCCGGCCCGGGGAACACTGAAGCTTTCTTT
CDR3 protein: CASSSGPGNTEAFF

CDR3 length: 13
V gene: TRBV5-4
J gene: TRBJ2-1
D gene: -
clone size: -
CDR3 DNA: TGTGCCAGCAGCTTGCAGAACTACAATGAGCAGTTCTTC
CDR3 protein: CASSLQNYNEQFF

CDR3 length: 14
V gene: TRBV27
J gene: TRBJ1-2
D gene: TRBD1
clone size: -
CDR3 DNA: TGTGCCAGCAGTCCTCCGGGACAGAACTATGGCTACACCTTC
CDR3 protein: CASSPPGQNYGYTF

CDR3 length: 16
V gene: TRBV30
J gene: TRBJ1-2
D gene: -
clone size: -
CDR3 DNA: TGTGCCTGGAGTGGATACCGAACTGACAAGGTCTATGGCTACACCTTC
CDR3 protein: CAWSGYRTDKVYGYTF

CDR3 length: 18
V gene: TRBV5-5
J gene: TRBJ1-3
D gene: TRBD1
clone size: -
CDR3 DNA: TGTGCCAGCAGCTGGACCGGGACAGGGGTGCTCTCTGGAAACACCATATATTTT
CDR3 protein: CASSWTGTGVLSGNTIYF

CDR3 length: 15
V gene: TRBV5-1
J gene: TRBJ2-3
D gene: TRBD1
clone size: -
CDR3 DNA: TGCGCCAGCAGCTTGGGGACAGGGGTTGCAGATACGCAGTATTTT
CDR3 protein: CASSLGTGVADTQYF

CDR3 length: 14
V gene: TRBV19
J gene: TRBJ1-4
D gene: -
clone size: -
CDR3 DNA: TGTGCCAGTAGTATAGATTCAACTAATGAAAAACTGTTTTTT
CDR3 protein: CASSIDSTNEKLFF

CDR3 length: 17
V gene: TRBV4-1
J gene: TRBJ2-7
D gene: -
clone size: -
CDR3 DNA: TGCGCCAGCAGCTATCGAAAGGGGGGGGGCCCCACCTACGAGCAGTACTTC
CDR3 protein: CASSYRKGGGPTYEQYF

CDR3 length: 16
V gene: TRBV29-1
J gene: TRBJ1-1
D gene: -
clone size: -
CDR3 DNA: TGCAGCGTTGGGAACAGGCTGGGGGTCATGAACACTGAAGCTTTCTTT
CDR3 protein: CSVGNRLGVMNTEAFF

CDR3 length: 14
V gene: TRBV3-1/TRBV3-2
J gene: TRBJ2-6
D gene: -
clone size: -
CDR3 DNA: TGTGCCAGCAGCCCCCGGGCTGGGGCCAACGTCCTGACTTTC
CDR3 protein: CASSPRAGANVLTF

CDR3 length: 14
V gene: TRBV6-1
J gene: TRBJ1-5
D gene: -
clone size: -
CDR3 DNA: TGTGCCAGCAGTGAAAACGCAGGAAATCAGCCCCAGCATTTT
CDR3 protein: CASSENAGNQPQHF

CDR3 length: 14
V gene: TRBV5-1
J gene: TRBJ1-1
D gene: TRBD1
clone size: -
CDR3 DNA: TGCGCCAGCAGCGGACAGGGGGAGAACACTGAAGCTTTCTTT
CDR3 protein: CASSGQGENTEAFF

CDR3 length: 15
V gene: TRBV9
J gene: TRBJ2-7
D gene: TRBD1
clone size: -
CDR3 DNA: TGTGCCAGCAGCGTGGCCGGGACAGGGTCCTACGAGCAGTACTTC
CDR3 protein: CASSVAGTGSYEQYF

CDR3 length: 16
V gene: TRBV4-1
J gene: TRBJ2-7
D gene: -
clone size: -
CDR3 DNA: TGCGCCAGCAGCCAAGTAAATAGGGGACTCTCCTACGAGCAGTACTTC
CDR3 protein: CASSQVNRGLSYEQYF

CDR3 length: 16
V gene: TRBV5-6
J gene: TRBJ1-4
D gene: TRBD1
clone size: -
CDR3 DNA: TGTGCCAGCAGCCAAAGAAAGACAGGGGGCCTTGAAAAACTGTTTTTT
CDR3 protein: CASSQRKTGGLEKLFF

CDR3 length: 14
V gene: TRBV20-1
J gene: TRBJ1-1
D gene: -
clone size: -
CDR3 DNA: TGCAGTGCCAGTCCGGTCATGGGGAATGCTGAAGCTTTCTTT
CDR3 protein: CSASPVMGNAEAFF

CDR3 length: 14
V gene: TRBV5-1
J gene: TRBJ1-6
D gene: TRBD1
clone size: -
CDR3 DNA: TGCGCCAGCAGCTGGGACAGGACGCAGACACCCCTCCACTTT
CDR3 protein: CASSWDRTQTPLHF

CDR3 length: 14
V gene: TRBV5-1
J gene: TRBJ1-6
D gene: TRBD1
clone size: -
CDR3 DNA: TGCGCCAGCAGCCTGGACAGGGGGGGTTCACCCCTCCACTTT
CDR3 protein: CASSLDRGGSPLHF

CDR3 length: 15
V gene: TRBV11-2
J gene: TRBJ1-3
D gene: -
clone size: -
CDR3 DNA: TGTGCCAGCAGCTTTCCGCGCCAGGGAGGAAACACCATATATTTT
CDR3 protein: CASSFPRQGGNTIYF

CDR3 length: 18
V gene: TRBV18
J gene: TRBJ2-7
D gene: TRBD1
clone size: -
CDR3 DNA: TGTGCCAGCTCGCCGCCGGGACAGCAAGCGGTCACCTCCTACGAGCAGTACTTC
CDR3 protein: CASSPPGQQAVTSYEQYF

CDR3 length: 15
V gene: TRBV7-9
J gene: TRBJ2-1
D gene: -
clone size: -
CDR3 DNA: TGTGCCAGCAGCTCCCCGGAGGGAAGGGGGAATGAGCAGTTCTTC
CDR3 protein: CASSSPEGRGNEQFF

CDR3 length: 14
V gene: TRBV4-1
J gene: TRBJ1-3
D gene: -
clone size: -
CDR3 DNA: TGCGCCAGCAGCCAACGTATCAGGGAAGACACCATATATTTT
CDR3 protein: CASSQRIREDTIYF

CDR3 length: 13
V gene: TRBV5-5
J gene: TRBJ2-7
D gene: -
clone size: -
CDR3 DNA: TGTGCCAGCAGCCTTAGACAGGCTAGCGAGCAGTACTTC
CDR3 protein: CASSLRQASEQYF

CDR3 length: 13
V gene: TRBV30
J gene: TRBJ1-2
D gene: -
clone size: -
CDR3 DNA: TGTGCCTGGAGCAACTTAGCGGATTATGGCTACACCTTC
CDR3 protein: CAWSNLADYGYTF

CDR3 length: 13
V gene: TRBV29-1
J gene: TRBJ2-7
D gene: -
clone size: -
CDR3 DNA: TGCAGCGTTGTGAGGTTCCCGCCCTACGAGCAGTACTTC
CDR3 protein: CSVVRFPPYEQYF

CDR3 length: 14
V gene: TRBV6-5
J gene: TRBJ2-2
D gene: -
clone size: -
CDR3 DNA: TGTGCCAGCACCGCAAACCGAAGGACCGGGGAGCTGTTTTTT
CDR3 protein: CASTANRRTGELFF

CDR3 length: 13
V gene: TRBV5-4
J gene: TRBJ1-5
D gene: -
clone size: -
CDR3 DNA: TGTGCCAGCAGCGCCGACATCAATCAGCCCCAGCATTTT
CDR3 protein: CASSADINQPQHF

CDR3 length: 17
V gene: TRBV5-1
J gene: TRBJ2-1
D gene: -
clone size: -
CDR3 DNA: TGCGCCAGCAGCTATCCGGCGGGTGCTGCCTTCTACAATGAGCAGTTCTTC
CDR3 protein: CASSYPAGAAFYNEQFF

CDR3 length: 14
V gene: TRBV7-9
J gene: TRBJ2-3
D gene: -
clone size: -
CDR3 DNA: TGTGCCAGCAGCTTAGGGGCAGGGGAAGATACGCAGTATTTT
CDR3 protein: CASSLGAGEDTQYF

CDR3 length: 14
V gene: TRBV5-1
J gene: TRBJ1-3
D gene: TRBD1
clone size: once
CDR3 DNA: TGCGCCAGCAGCCCCGGACAGGCTGGAAACACCATATATTTT
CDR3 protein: CASSPGQAGNTIYF

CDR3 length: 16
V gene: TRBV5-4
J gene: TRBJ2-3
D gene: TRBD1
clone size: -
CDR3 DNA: TGTGCCAGCAGCAGGGGGGGACAGGGGGCCTCAGATACGCAGTATTTT
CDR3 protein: CASSRGGQGASDTQYF

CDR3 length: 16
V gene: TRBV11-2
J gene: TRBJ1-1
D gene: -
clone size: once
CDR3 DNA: TGTGCCAGCAGGCAGTTCGAAGGACGGCGGGGTAGAGAAGCTTTCTTT
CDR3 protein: CASRQFEGRRGREAFF

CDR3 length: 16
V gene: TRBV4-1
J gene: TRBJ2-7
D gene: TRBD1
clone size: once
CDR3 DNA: TGCGCCAGCAGCCCTATGGGACAGGGGGATTCCTACGAGCAGTACTTC
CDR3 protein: CASSPMGQGDSYEQYF

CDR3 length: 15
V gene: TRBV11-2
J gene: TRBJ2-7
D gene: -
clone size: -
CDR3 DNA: TGTGCCAGCAGCTTATCACGCGGCAGCTCCTACGAGCAGTACTTC
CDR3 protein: CASSLSRGSSYEQYF

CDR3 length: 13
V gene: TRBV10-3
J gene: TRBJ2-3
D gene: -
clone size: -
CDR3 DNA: TGTGCCATCAGTGATGCAAGCACAGATACGCAGTATTTT
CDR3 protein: CAISDASTDTQYF

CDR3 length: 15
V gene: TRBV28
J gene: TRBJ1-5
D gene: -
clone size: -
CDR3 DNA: TGTGCCAGCATAGAGGGCATGGGGGCCAATCAGCCCCAGCATTTT
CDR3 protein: CASIEGMGANQPQHF

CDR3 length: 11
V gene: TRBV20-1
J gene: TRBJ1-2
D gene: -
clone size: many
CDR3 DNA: TGCAGTGGTTCAGGGGACTATGGCTACACCTTC
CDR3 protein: CSGSGDYGYTF

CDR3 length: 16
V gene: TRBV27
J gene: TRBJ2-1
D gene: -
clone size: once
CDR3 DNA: TGTGCCAGCAGTTTTGGAGGGACAGTTTCCTACAATGAGCAGTTCTTC
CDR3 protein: CASSFGGTVSYNEQFF

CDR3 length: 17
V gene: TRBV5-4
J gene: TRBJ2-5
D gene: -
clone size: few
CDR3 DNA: TGTGCCAGCAGCTTGGCGTGGGGGGAGAGGAAACAAGAGACCCAGTACTTC
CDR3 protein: CASSLAWGERKQETQYF